This passage covers 21 T cell receptor beta chains from one sample sequenced in a study of T cell changes during pregnancy in multiple sclerosis. Assay used: immunoSEQ multiplex PCR; TCRdb lists only in-frame clones, some missing. The top ten clones hold about 11% of a sample with around 30,000 clones, roughly 89% of them seen once. The specimen comprised CD8+ T cells from peripheral blood mononuclear cells, sampled in the second trimester of pregnancy. These receptors were collected from a female donor with multiple sclerosis, enrolled in a pregnancy study.

This clone was counted only a few times. The chain combines TRBV27 with TRBJ1-1; no clear D. The germline CDR1 and CDR2 sequences are MNHEY and SMNVEV (reference sequence). CDR3 length: 12 amino acids. The V end lost 3 bases, the J end lost 7 bases, and 9 bases lay between the germline ends. The CDR3 sequence is CASSLTGSEAFF. The CDR3 bases are TGTGCCAGCAGTTTGACGGGAAGTGAAGCTTTCTTT.

The V and J genes are TRBV27 and TRBJ1-4; the match to TRBD1 covers 8 bases. J lost 8 bases, V lost 8 bases, and 7 bases had no gene match. The CDR3 has 13 residues. From germline, CDR1 is MNHEY and CDR2 SMNVEV (reference sequence). The CDR3 DNA reads as TGTGCCAGCGGACCAGGGGGCGCGGAAAAACTGTTTTTT. This translates into CASGPGGAEKLFF.

The chain links TRBV19 to TRBJ1-6, with 9 bases fitting TRBD1. The length of the CDR3 is 15 residues. The germline gives CDR1 LNHDA, CDR2 SQIVND (reference sequence). J was trimmed by 8 bases and V by 5 bases; bases with no gene match: 7. The CDR3 DNA sequence: TGTGCCAGTAGTTTCATCCGGGACAGGGATTCACCCCTCCACTTT. It translates to CASSFIRDRDSPLHF.

The genes are TRBV30 and TRBJ1-3; 9 bases align to TRBD1. The germline CDR1 and CDR2 sequences are GTSNPN and SVGIG (reference sequence). The trim removed 3 bases at V and 4 bases at J, leaving 7 bases unmatched. The CDR3 totals 15 residues. CDR3 sequence reads: CAWRIDRGFGNTIYF. CDR3 nucleotide sequence: TGTGCCTGGAGGATAGACAGGGGGTTCGGAAACACCATATATTTT.

The chain has TRBV7-9 and TRBJ1-3, with D possibly being TRBD1 (6 bases). The CDR3 spans 16 residues. Germline V gene lookup returns CDR1 SEHNR and CDR2 FQNEAQ (reference sequence). V lost 6 bases and J 0 bases, leaving 15 bases between the germline ends. This CDR3 is CASSSWSGVSGNTIYF. CDR3 nucleotide sequence: TGTGCCAGCAGTTCTTGGTCAGGGGTCTCTGGAAACACCATATATTTT.

This clone is a singleton in its sample. This chain links TRBV7-3 with TRBJ2-1; 11 bases map to TRBD2. V lost 0 bases, J lost 5 bases, and 6 bases stayed unmatched. The CDR3 spans 17 residues. CDR1 and CDR2 from the germline V gene are SGHTA and FQGTGA. This CDR3 is CASSLTSGRALNNEQFF. CDR3 bases: TGTGCCAGCAGCTTAACTAGCGGGAGGGCTTTAAACAATGAGCAGTTCTTC.

The chain employs TRBV25-1 and TRBJ2-7; D is possibly TRBD1 (5 bases). Germline assignment: CDR1 MGHDK and CDR2 SYGVNS. The CDR3 totals 17 residues. The V and J ends lost 4 bases and 2 bases respectively, with 21 bases between them. This CDR3 reads CASSGFTSGRATYEQYF. The CDR3 nucleotides are TGTGCCAGCAGTGGTTTTACCTCCGGCAGGGCAACCTACGAGCAGTACTTC.

The chain links TRBV2 to TRBJ2-3; D is unresolved. The CDR3 is 16 amino acids. Germline V gene data show CDR1 as SNHLY and CDR2 as FYNNEI. V was clipped by 1 base and J by 1 base, with 12 bases between them. The CDR3 reads CASSEGSWSRTDTQYF. The CDR3 DNA sequence: TGTGCCAGCAGTGAAGGAAGCTGGAGCCGCACAGATACGCAGTATTTT.

The V call is TRBV2, the J call TRBJ1-1, with D unclear. Germline lookup yields CDR1 SNHLY and CDR2 FYNNEI. The CDR3 consists of 11 residues. The ends were cut back, 7 bases at V and 4 bases at J, with 7 bases in the middle. The CDR3 loop is CASKTSTEAFF. The CDR3, as DNA: TGTGCCAGCAAAACTAGCACTGAAGCTTTCTTT.

As regards this clone: The sample carries other DNA sequences with the same CDR3. The V call is TRBV6-4, the J call TRBJ2-3; 9 bases are shared with TRBD2. The V gene's germline CDR1 is MRHNA and CDR2 SNTAGT. Trimming at V came to 0 bases and at J to 4 bases, leaving 2 bases not matched to a gene. This CDR3 is 15 amino acids long. The CDR3 nucleotides read TGTGCCAGCAGTGACTCGGCGGGAGGGCCAGATACGCAGTATTTT. As protein: CASSDSAGGPDTQYF.

The gene calls are TRBV4-1 and TRBJ2-1, with TRBD1 identical over 9 bases. The CDR3 contains 16 residues. The J segment lost 3 bases and the V segment lost 2 bases, leaving 5 bases of the junction unmatched. The germline gives CDR1 MGHRA, CDR2 YSYEKL. The CDR3 here is CASSQPGTGIYNEQFF. The CDR3 nucleotides are TGCGCCAGCAGCCAACCCGGGACAGGGATCTACAATGAGCAGTTCTTC.

The chain links TRBV6-1 to TRBJ1-2; D gene unclear. The germline V gene encodes CDR1 MNHNS and CDR2 SASEGT. The V gene lost 3 bases and the J gene lost 7 bases, with 18 bases spanning the gap. CDR3 length: 15 residues. The CDR3 DNA is TGTGCCAGCAGTGACCCTGGACTTTCAGGCAGTGGCTACACCTTC. It codes for CASSDPGLSGSGYTF.

The table lists this clone with a count of one. CDR3 nucleotide sequence: TGTGCCAGCAGCCCAAAAGCGGGAAGAAGCTCCTACGAGCAGTACTTC. It encodes CASSPKAGRSSYEQYF. The V and J genes are TRBV11-2 and TRBJ2-7; TRBD2 agrees at 7 bases. The germline V gene encodes CDR1 SGHAT and CDR2 FQNNGV. V was pared by 5 bases and J by 0 bases, with 10 bases of the junction left unmatched. CDR3 size: 16 residues.

This clone showed up just a few times. The chain couples TRBV6-1 to TRBJ2-2; D not certain. Germline CDR1 MNHNS, CDR2 SASEGT. This CDR3 has 13 residues. The ends were cut back, 3 bases at V and 7 bases at J, with 9 bases in the middle. The CDR3 sequence is CASSEELIGELFF. CDR3 nucleotides: TGTGCCAGCAGTGAGGAGTTAATCGGGGAGCTGTTTTTT.

The CDR3 region is CATSPEGLQETQYF. As DNA, the CDR3 is TGTGCCACCAGTCCAGAGGGACTCCAAGAGACCCAGTACTTC. The chain employs TRBV15 and TRBJ2-5; possibly TRBD2 for D (6 bases). This CDR3 is 14 amino acids long. Germline V lookup: CDR1 LNHNV, CDR2 YYDKDF (reference sequence). V lost 6 bases and J 1 base, leaving 12 bases between the germline ends.

CDR3 coding DNA: TGTGCCAGCAGCCTGGGACAGATGAGCTCCTACGAGCAGTACTTC. Protein: CASSLGQMSSYEQYF. J is TRBJ2-5 and V is TRBV6-1, with TRBD1 matching over 7 bases. The J call may be in error: the DNA end matches TRBJ2-7 better. Germline values: CDR1 MNHNS, CDR2 SASEGT. The CDR3 is 15 amino acids.

The CDR3 nucleotides are TGTGCCAGTAGTACCACAGGGTCCCGGGAGCTGTTTTTT. This encodes CASSTTGSRELFF. The rearrangement links TRBV19 to TRBJ2-2; possibly TRBD1 for D (6 bases). In germline, CDR1 is LNHDA, CDR2 SQIVND (reference sequence). Trimming left V 4 bases short and J 9 bases short, with 12 bases between. The CDR3 is made up of 13 amino acids.

The chain is built from TRBV19 and TRBJ1-2; 7 bases align to TRBD1. CDR1 and CDR2 from the germline V gene are LNHDA and SQIVND (reference sequence). V shed 3 bases, J shed 0 bases, and the junction held 10 bases outside the gene matches. The CDR3 has 17 residues. As DNA, the CDR3 is TGTGCCAGTAGTATCGGTCTCCGACAGGGATCTAACTATGGCTACACCTTC. Protein sequence: CASSIGLRQGSNYGYTF.

The chain couples TRBV6-5 to TRBJ1-5; unclear D gene. V shed 6 bases and J shed 0 bases, with 12 bases lying between them. This CDR3 spans 15 amino acids. Germline loops: CDR1 MNHEY, CDR2 SVGAGI. CDR3 nucleotide sequence: TGTGCCAGCAGCCTAGCCCGTTATAGCAATCAGCCCCAGCATTTT. Translation: CASSLARYSNQPQHF.

This chain joins TRBV9 and TRBJ1-2; the D is unclear. CDR1 and CDR2 (germline): SGDLS, YYNGEE. Trimming stripped 5 bases from V and 4 bases from J, with 12 bases between. The CDR3 is 13 amino acids. The CDR3 loop reads CASSPSGVYGYTF. CDR3 coding DNA: TGTGCCAGCAGTCCTAGCGGAGTCTATGGCTACACCTTC. Filled out from reference TRBV9 and TRBJ1-2, the complete variable domain reads DSGVTQTPKHLITATGQRVTLRCSPRSGDLSVYWYQQSLDQGLQFLIQYYNGEERAKGNILERFSAQQFPDLHSELNLSSLELGDSALYFCASSPSGVYGYTFGSGTRLTVV.

The V and J genes are TRBV19 and TRBJ2-1, with 14 nucleotides matching TRBD2. Germline assignment: CDR1 LNHDA and CDR2 SQIVND (reference sequence). The CDR3 covers 14 residues. The V and J ends lost 6 bases and 8 bases, in that order; junction bases with no gene match: 3. The CDR3 is CASSGLAGGDEQFF. CDR3 coding DNA: TGTGCCAGTAGCGGACTAGCGGGGGGCGATGAGCAGTTCTTC. The complete variable domain, with remaining parts taken from reference TRBV19 and TRBJ2-1, reads DGGITQSPKYLFRKEGQNVTLSCEQNLNHDAMYWYRQDPGQGLRLIYYSQIVNDFQKGDIAEGYSVSREKKESFPLTVTSAQKNPTAFYLCASSGLAGGDEQFFGPGTRLTVL.